This T cell receptor beta chain was captured in a study of blood T cell repertoires in COVID-19. Study in general: Material from acute and convalescent COVID-19 was sourced from the United States, Italy and Spain. The analysed material was cDNA or gDNA that came from T cells, B-cell-depleted T cells, or PBMCs.

Germline lookup yields CDR1 KGHSH and CDR2 LQKENI. The V gene end was trimmed by 3 bases and the J gene end by 3 bases; junction bases not matched to a gene: 3. The CDR3 consists of 15 residues. Per the original methods: Estimated nucleated cell counts came from reference gene primer amplification. Here immunoSEQ multiplex PCR was the method, and the copy in TCRdb shows in-frame clones only, minus some. From that table come the V and J calls and clone size; the DNA was used to work out D and trimming. The data contain 250,000 to 300,000 clones, roughly 80% of them singletons. Sequencing was done on a sample of peripheral blood. The receptor was isolated from a man in his fifties or sixties who had recovered from COVID-19. This chain connects TRBV18 to TRBJ2-2; 8 bases agree with TRBD1. This CDR3 is CASSPGQVDTGELFF. The DNA for the CDR3 is TGTGCCAGCTCACCGGGACAGGTTGACACCGGGGAGCTGTTTTTT. Together with reference TRBV18 and TRBJ2-2, the CDR3 gives the full variable domain: NAGVMQNPRHLVRRRGQEARLRCSPMKGHSHVYWYRQLPEEGLKFMVYLQKENIIDESGMPKERFSAEFPKEGPSILRIQQVVRGDSAAYFCASSPGQVDTGELFFGEGSRLTVL.